One and the same sample provided the 9 T cell receptor beta chains below, sequenced in a study of blood T cells in healthy people across ages. Then a second PCR, running roughly 6 to 11 cycles, was carried out with a sample-barcoded 5' primer and a J-beta primer mix. TCRdb re-called the 5' RACE reads with MiXCR, one entry per CDR3 protein. This table has about 1.4 million distinct CDR3 sequences, roughly 60% appearing once. The sequenced sample was blood. All receptors derive from a man between 18 and 29 years old in good health.

The chain is built from TRBV12-3 or TRBV12-4 and TRBJ2-1, with 13 bases that match TRBD2. Losses at the gene ends were 5 bases for V and 10 bases for J; bases not matched to a gene: 8. The CDR3 length is 15 residues. The CDR3: CASSTKLAGGLEQFF. Written as DNA, the CDR3 is TGTGCCAGCAGTACGAAACTAGCGGGAGGGCTGGAGCAGTTCTTC.

V gene TRBV12-3 or TRBV12-4 combines with J gene TRBJ2-1; D may be TRBD2 (5 bases). Trimming removed 1 base from V and 9 bases from J, with 10 bases in between. This CDR3 is 13 amino acids long. The CDR3 loop is CASSLGESTEQFF. The DNA of the CDR3 is TGTGCCAGCAGTTTAGGGGAGTCCACTGAGCAGTTCTTC.

The rearrangement uses TRBV7-2 and TRBJ2-1; TRBD2 is a possible D gene (5 bases). The germline gives CDR1 SGHTA, CDR2 FQGNSA. The CDR3 extends over 16 amino acids. V was cut by 0 bases and J by 4 bases, with 13 bases left in between. The CDR3 DNA reads TGTGCCAGCAGCTTAGCGATTGGAGGACTTTACAATGAGCAGTTCTTC. Residues: CASSLAIGGLYNEQFF.

The chain has TRBV10-3 and TRBJ2-2; a possible D gene is TRBD1 (5 bases). The V end lost 4 bases, the J end lost 0 bases, and 9 bases lay between the germline ends. The germline V gene has CDR1 ENHRY and CDR2 SYGVKD. The CDR3 is 15 amino acids. DNA for the CDR3: TGTGCCATCAGTGGAAGGGGCGCGAACACCGGGGAGCTGTTTTTT. Encoded protein: CAISGRGANTGELFF.

The chain links TRBV5-1 to TRBJ2-7; TRBD2 aligns across 10 bases. Germline loops: CDR1 SGHRS, CDR2 YFSETQ. This CDR3 contains 16 residues. The V and J ends lost 3 bases and 2 bases, in that order; junction bases with no gene match: 8. In DNA, the CDR3 is TGCGCCAGCAGCTCGCCCCGGACTAGCGGTCCCTACGAGCAGTACTTC. The encoded protein is CASSSPRTSGPYEQYF.

This clonotype was recorded once. The rearrangement uses TRBV7-6 and TRBJ2-1; 11 positions match TRBD2. V lost 5 bases and J lost 7; bases outside the gene matches: 10. Germline-derived CDR1 and CDR2 are SGHVS and FNYEAQ. The length of the CDR3 is 16 residues. The CDR3 is CASSPRTSGLENEQFF. CDR3 bases: TGTGCCAGCAGCCCGAGGACTAGCGGGCTGGAAAATGAGCAGTTCTTC.

V gene TRBV20-1 combines with J gene TRBJ1-2; 7 positions match TRBD1. The CDR3 length is 12 residues. V was clipped by 6 bases and J by 2 bases; unmatched bases: 3. Germline-derived CDR1 and CDR2 are DFQATT and SNEGSKA (reference sequence). The CDR3 is CSAADRNYGYTF. The CDR3 DNA sequence: TGCAGTGCCGCGGACAGGAACTATGGCTACACCTTC.

This rearrangement joins TRBV29-1 to TRBJ1-4, with TRBD1 as a possible D gene (6 bases). The germline V and J ends were trimmed by 4 bases and 12 bases, with 18 bases remaining between them. The V gene's germline CDR1 is SQVTM and CDR2 ANQGSEA. The CDR3 contains 13 residues. The chain's CDR3 is CSVASGIGGELFF. The CDR3, as DNA: TGCAGCGTTGCCTCCGGGATAGGGGGAGAACTGTTTTTT.

This chain joins TRBV4-1 and TRBJ1-4; D is ambiguous. The length of the CDR3 is 11 residues. V lost 2 bases, J lost 8 bases, and 3 bases lay in between. The germline gives CDR1 MGHRA, CDR2 YSYEKL. Written as DNA, the CDR3 is TGCGCCAGCAGCCAACAAGAAAAACTGTTTTTT. The encoded protein is CASSQQEKLFF.